A selection of T cell receptor beta chains follows, all from one sample in a study of blood T cell repertoires in COVID-19. Here immunoSEQ multiplex PCR was the method, and the copy in TCRdb shows in-frame clones only, minus some. Altogether 40,000 to 55,000 clones are present, more than 90% being singletons, with the ten largest covering roughly 9.8%. Sequencing was carried out using peripheral blood. The receptors were gathered from a woman aged 80 or over with acute or convalescent COVID-19. CDR3s include the opening cysteine and the closing phenylalanine or tryptophan. The D gene is left open where the match is weak. Rows give clone size only sometimes, using once, few, many, or a class for an expanded clone.

cdr3_nt cdr3_aa j_call d_call v_call clone_size
TGTGCCAGCAGCCTTTACAGGGTTACCACTGAAGCTTTCTTT CASSLYRVTTEAFF TRBJ1-1 - TRBV16 few
TGTGCCAGCAGCTTAGGGACTGGTTCCTTCTACAATGAGCAGTTCTTC CASSLGTGSFYNEQFF TRBJ2-1 - TRBV7-2 -
TGTGCCAGTAGTACCCAGGGGGCTTTCACTGAAGCTTTCTTT CASSTQGAFTEAFF TRBJ1-1 TRBD1 TRBV19 -
TGTGCCAGCAGCTTAAGACAGGCAACTAATGAAAAACTGTTTTTT CASSLRQATNEKLFF TRBJ1-4 - TRBV7-2 -
TGTGCCAGCTCACCGACGGGGAAGCCCCAGCATTTT CASSPTGKPQHF TRBJ1-5 - TRBV18 -
TGTGCCAGCAGCGTATCGGTTGACGAAGCGGGAGGGCGAGAGACCCAGTACTTC CASSVSVDEAGGRETQYF TRBJ2-5 TRBD2 TRBV9 -
TGTGCCAGCAGCTTGGCTGGGACTAGCAGAGCTCTAACCTACAATGAGCAGTTCTTC CASSLAGTSRALTYNEQFF TRBJ2-1 TRBD2 TRBV11-3 -
TGCGCCAGCAGCCACCCTACTGTTTCTGGGGACTCTGAGAATGAGCAGTTCTTC CASSHPTVSGDSENEQFF TRBJ2-1 - TRBV4-1 -
TGTGCCAGCAGCTTATCACTTGGTACCGGGGAGCTGTTTTTT CASSLSLGTGELFF TRBJ2-2 - TRBV11-2 -
TGTGCCAGCAAACAGGGCAGCTCCTACGAGCAGTACTTC CASKQGSSYEQYF TRBJ2-7 - TRBV25-1 few
TGTGCCAGCAGTTACTTTCGGTCCAGGGGGCCAGGGAGCACTGAAGCTTTCTTT CASSYFRSRGPGSTEAFF TRBJ1-1 TRBD1 TRBV6-2/TRBV6-3 -
TGCGCCAGCAGCTCGACAACAACGAACACTGAAGCTTTCTTT CASSSTTTNTEAFF TRBJ1-1 - TRBV5-1 -
TGTGCCAGCAGTTTGGTAGGGACAGGGAGAACAGATACGCAGTATTTT CASSLVGTGRTDTQYF TRBJ2-3 TRBD1 TRBV28 -
TGTGCCAGCAGAACCTCCGGGACAGGGTCCGAAAAACTGTTTTTT CASRTSGTGSEKLFF TRBJ1-4 TRBD1 TRBV11-1 -
TGTGCCAGCAGCTTAGAAGGGACAGGGTCTGCTGAAGCTTTCTTT CASSLEGTGSAEAFF TRBJ1-1 TRBD1 TRBV11-2 -
TGTGCCAGCAGTTTGTCGGGGGTTAACACTGAAGCTTTCTTT CASSLSGVNTEAFF TRBJ1-1 - TRBV27 -
TGCAGGGCTTACAGGGTGGGTAGGGGCACTGAAGCTTTCTTT CRAYRVGRGTEAFF TRBJ1-1 - TRBV29-1 -
TGTGCCAGCAGCTTGGCAGGGGAAAACATTCAGTACTTC CASSLAGENIQYF TRBJ2-4 - TRBV5-4 -
TGTGCCAGCTCCCCGGGGTTGCTGCAGGTCACTGAAGCTTTCTTT CASSPGLLQVTEAFF TRBJ1-1 - TRBV18 -
TGTGCCAGCAGCCCGAGTAGCACAGATACGCAGTATTTT CASSPSSTDTQYF TRBJ2-3 - TRBV7-2 -
TGTGCCTGGAAACAGGGGCCACTCGCCTTCGGGGAAAAACTGTTTTTT CAWKQGPLAFGEKLFF TRBJ1-4 TRBD1 TRBV30 -
TGCGCCAGCAGCCAAGATTACGGGGTTACCTACGAGCAGTACTTC CASSQDYGVTYEQYF TRBJ2-7 - TRBV4-3 -
TGTGCCAGCAGCCCCGGGAGAGAGACCCAGTACTTC CASSPGRETQYF TRBJ2-5 - TRBV9 -
TGTGCTAGCAGCTCGACTAGACAAGAGACCCAGTACTTC CASSSTRQETQYF TRBJ2-5 - TRBV7-7 -
TGTGCCAGTAGTATACAACTAGCGGGCTCCTACAATGAGCAGTTCTTC CASSIQLAGSYNEQFF TRBJ2-1 TRBD2 TRBV19 -
TGTGCCAGTAGGGGCCCCGGGACTAGCGTCTACGAGCAGTACTTC CASRGPGTSVYEQYF TRBJ2-7 TRBD2 TRBV19 -
TGCAGCGTTGTGTTTCGAACAGGGGTTTACAATGAGCAGTTCTTC CSVVFRTGVYNEQFF TRBJ2-1 TRBD1 TRBV29-1 -
TGTGCCAGCAGCTTGGGCCGGGACACTGAAGCTTTCTTT CASSLGRDTEAFF TRBJ1-1 - TRBV5-4 -
TGTGCCAGCAGCTTGACCGGACAGGGGGCATTTGAAAAACTGTTTTTT CASSLTGQGAFEKLFF TRBJ1-4 TRBD1 TRBV7-2 -
TGTGCCAGCAGCCCCCTGGGGCTAGCGGGAGGGAGGGCCGGGGAGCTGTTTTTT CASSPLGLAGGRAGELFF TRBJ2-2 TRBD2 TRBV11-2 -
TGTGCCAGCAACCCTTGGGGGGTGGGTGAAGCTTTCTTT CASNPWGVGEAFF TRBJ1-1 - TRBV9 -
TGCAGCGTTGTGGGACAGGGGGCGGCTGGCTACACCTTC CSVVGQGAAGYTF TRBJ1-2 TRBD1 TRBV29-1 -
TGCGCCAGCAGCCAAGAGGGCAGGGGGCTTAATTCACCCCTCCACTTT CASSQEGRGLNSPLHF TRBJ1-6 TRBD1 TRBV4-3 -
TGCAGCGTTGCGGGACAGGACAGTGAAGCTTTCTTT CSVAGQDSEAFF TRBJ1-1 TRBD1 TRBV29-1 -
TGCGCCAGCAGCTTGGCCGTAGGACAGGGTATAGGCTACACCTTC CASSLAVGQGIGYTF TRBJ1-2 TRBD1 TRBV5-1 -
TGTGCCTGGAGTGTCGGCGGGGGCACAGATACGCAGTATTTT CAWSVGGGTDTQYF TRBJ2-3 - TRBV30 -
TGTGCCAGCAGCTTAGAACTAGCGGGAGTGGGACCAGATACGCAGTATTTT CASSLELAGVGPDTQYF TRBJ2-3 TRBD2 TRBV7-9 -
TGTGCCAGCAGCTCCTACAGCACCCCCGACAAGTATTTT CASSSYSTPDKYF TRBJ2-3 - TRBV11-1 -
TGTGCCACCAGTGACCCTGGGACAGGCGGGGGCAATGAGCAGTTCTTC CATSDPGTGGGNEQFF TRBJ2-1 - TRBV24-1 -
TGTGCCAGCCGGCGGGGCTATAAGAACACTGAAGCTTTCTTT CASRRGYKNTEAFF TRBJ1-1 - TRBV2 -
TGCGCCAGCAGCCAAGTCGCTGAAGGGGATAGGGATGAGCAGTTCTTC CASSQVAEGDRDEQFF TRBJ2-1 - TRBV4-3 -
TGTGCCAGCAACGGCCTAGGAAGCACAGATACGCAGTATTTT CASNGLGSTDTQYF TRBJ2-3 - TRBV2 -
TGTGCCAGCAGCCAATCTTTCCCTTACAATGAGCAGTTCTTC CASSQSFPYNEQFF TRBJ2-1 - TRBV16 -
TGTGCCAGCACTCCCACTCCGGGGGGAAACACCATATATTTT CASTPTPGGNTIYF TRBJ1-3 - TRBV3-1/TRBV3-2 -
TGTGCCAGCAGCCAAGACAGGTCTACTGGAAACACCATATATTTT CASSQDRSTGNTIYF TRBJ1-3 - TRBV4-2 -
TGTGCCAGCAGCCTCCGGACTCCCCGGGCCCAAGAGACCCAGTACTTC CASSLRTPRAQETQYF TRBJ2-5 - TRBV7-9 -
TGTGCCAGCGGGGGGGGGCGAGGAAAACTGTTTTTT CASGGGRGKLFF TRBJ1-4 - TRBV6-5 -
TGTGCCAGCAGCTTTGGGGTTTTAGCGGGAGCGAACGAAGAGCAGTTCTTC CASSFGVLAGANEEQFF TRBJ2-1 TRBD2 TRBV7-8 -
TGTGCCAGCAGCAGAGACACGATCTCTGGAAACACCATATATTTT CASSRDTISGNTIYF TRBJ1-3 - TRBV5-6 once
TGCGCCAGCAGCCAAGATGCCAGCGGCTATGGCTACACCTTC CASSQDASGYGYTF TRBJ1-2 - TRBV4-3 -
TGCGCCAGCAGCCAAGTGGAGGCGGACTCGAATTCACCCCTCCACTTT CASSQVEADSNSPLHF TRBJ1-6 - TRBV4-1 -
TGTGCCAGCAGCTTGCTCGCCACTAGCGGGAGTCAAGCCAAAAACATTCAGTACTTC CASSLLATSGSQAKNIQYF TRBJ2-4 TRBD2 TRBV5-6 -
TGTGCCAGCAGCTTGGTGGGACAGAACTATGGCTACACCTTC CASSLVGQNYGYTF TRBJ1-2 TRBD1 TRBV5-4 -
TGTGCCAGCAGCGTGACAGGGAACACTGAAGCTTTCTTT CASSVTGNTEAFF TRBJ1-1 - TRBV9 -
TGTGCCAGCACTAGAAGCACCGGGGAGCTGTTTTTT CASTRSTGELFF TRBJ2-2 - TRBV9 -
TGTGCCAGCAGGGGTACAGGGGGCTCCGGCTACACCTTC CASRGTGGSGYTF TRBJ1-2 TRBD1 TRBV2 -
TGCAGTGCTAGTAGACAAGGGGTGGGATATGGCTACACCTTC CSASRQGVGYGYTF TRBJ1-2 - TRBV20-1 -
TGTGCCAGCAGTACAGTCATGAACACTGAAGCTTTCTTT CASSTVMNTEAFF TRBJ1-1 - TRBV5-6 -
TGTGCCAGCGCCAGGGACTTTTTGCGGGAGCAGTACTTC CASARDFLREQYF TRBJ2-7 - TRBV2 -
TGTGCCACCAGTGGCCGCCGACTAGCGGGAAGCCGGGGGACCGGGGAGCTGTTTTTT CATSGRRLAGSRGTGELFF TRBJ2-2 TRBD2 TRBV24-1 -